This T cell receptor beta chain comes out of a study of T cell responses to AZD1222 COVID-19 vaccine. General study results and limits: CD4 TCRs covered the whole spike, strongest at regions 160-218 and 743-854.

About this clone itself: Its specificity is not known.

Germline CDR1 reads SGHNT; CDR2 reads YYREEE (reference sequence). Trimming took 3 bases from V and 5 from J; bases not matched to a gene: 6. The CDR3 runs to 14 residues. The protocol was immunoSEQ multiplex PCR, while the TCRdb copy is restricted to in-frame clones and leaves out a portion. This table holds roughly 80,000 clones, under 90% found once. The starting material was peripheral blood, obtained 28 days after the second AZD1222 dose. The rearrangement uses TRBV5-4 and TRBJ2-7; 9 bases are a match to TRBD1. The sequence was obtained from an adult who received the AZD1222 COVID-19 vaccine. The chain's CDR3 is CASSYPGQGNEQYF. The CDR3 coding sequence is TGTGCCAGCAGCTACCCGGGACAGGGAAACGAGCAGTACTTC.